This T cell receptor beta chain was documented in a study of CD8+ T cells in alopecia areata. The sequencing template was cDNA reverse transcribed from extracted RNA. Profiled with immunoSEQ multiplex PCR; TCRdb holds only in-frame clones, not every one. The sample yields about 210,000 clones, over 60% seen once. The V gene end was trimmed by 4 bases and the J gene end by 5 bases; junction bases not matched to a gene: 6. The CDR3 consists of 15 residues. Germline V gene sequence: CDR1 SGHRS, CDR2 YFSETQ. The table lists this clone with a count of one. Treatment here: oral pan-JAK inhibitor, 5-10 mg twice daily.

The chain employs TRBV5-1 and TRBJ2-1; 10 nucleotides line up with TRBD1. This clonotype was obtained from a human donor with alopecia areata. This sample comprised CD4+ T cells sorted from blood, obtained at approximately week 42, from a patient treated with tofacitinib. CDR3 coding DNA: TGCGCCAGCAGCCAGTCCGGGACAGGGGACAATGAGCAGTTCTTC. It translates to CASSQSGTGDNEQFF.